The source of this T cell receptor (beta chain) is a study of early T cells in non-severe SARS-CoV-2 infection. Study overall: Whole-blood bulk RNA, unsorted, was sequenced, and chains were unpaired.

Findings and limits, study-wide: Missing private and CD4 specificities, VDJdb matching favored anti-spike CD8 responses.

This clonotype was picked up many times. Its antigen is not known. Individual cDNA molecules carried attached unique molecular identifiers. TCRdb re-derived calls from the 5' RACE reads in MiXCR, one entry per CDR3 protein. This sample yields approximately 58,000 distinct CDR3 sequences, of which approximately 6% are seen a single time; roughly 4% belongs to the top ten. Sequencing used whole blood. The clonotype comes from an adult who was a healthcare worker with PCR-confirmed SARS-CoV-2 infection or an uninfected control (not recorded which).

Here the CDR3 DNA reads TGCGCCAGCAGCTTGGGAAGGGGAGATACGCAGTATTTT. This encodes CASSLGRGDTQYF. The chain is built from TRBV5-1 and TRBJ2-3; D possibly corresponds to TRBD1 (5 bases). V lost 0 bases and J lost 5, with 7 bases in between. Germline values: CDR1 SGHRS, CDR2 YFSETQ. The CDR3 spans 13 residues.